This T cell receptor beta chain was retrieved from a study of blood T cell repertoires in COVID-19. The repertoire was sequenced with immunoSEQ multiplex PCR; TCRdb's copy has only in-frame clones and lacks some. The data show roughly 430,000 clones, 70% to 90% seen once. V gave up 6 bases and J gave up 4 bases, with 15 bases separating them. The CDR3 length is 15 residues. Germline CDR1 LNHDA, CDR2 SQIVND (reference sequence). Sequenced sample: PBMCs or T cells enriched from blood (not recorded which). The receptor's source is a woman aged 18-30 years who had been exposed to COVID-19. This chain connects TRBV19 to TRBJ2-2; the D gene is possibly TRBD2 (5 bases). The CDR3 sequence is CASSSGLGVTGELFF. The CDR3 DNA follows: TGTGCCAGTAGCAGTGGACTCGGAGTCACCGGGGAGCTGTTTTTT.